This TCR beta chain was retrieved from a study of blood T cell repertoires in COVID-19. Using immunoSEQ multiplex PCR, the repertoire was profiled, and TCRdb retains in-frame clones only, with some absent. Of about 240,000 clones in the sample, around four fifths were seen once. Trimming took 0 bases from V and 2 from J; bases not matched to a gene: 6. CDR3 length: 16 amino acids. Germline values: CDR1 SGHNT, CDR2 YYREEE (reference sequence). J is TRBJ2-3 and V is TRBV5-4; TRBD1 matches 7 bases. This clonotype originated in a man aged 25 to 45 who had recovered from COVID-19. The source material was peripheral blood. CDR3 nucleotide sequence: TGTGCCAGCAGCTTGGGGGGGACAGCCGTCACAGATACGCAGTATTTT. This codes for CASSLGGTAVTDTQYF.